A selection of T cell receptor beta chains follows, all from one sample in a study of T-cell reconstitution after alpha-beta-depleted transplantation in children. TCRdb fed the PCR reads into MiXCR, producing one record per CDR3 protein. The table shows 450,000 to 550,000 distinct CDR3 sequences, with about an eighth occurring only once. This sample comprised PBMCs, mostly from graft donor cells, obtained 180 days after TCRalphabeta/CD19-depleted stem cell transplant. The receptor source for this set is a female patient aged 2-10 years who had a stem cell transplant for aplastic anemia, so the T cells may come from the graft donor. The CDR3 runs from the conserved cysteine through the conserved F or W. The order of the fields is CDR3 protein, CDR3 DNA, J gene, V gene, clone size, D gene. A D gene is named only where the DNA matches it firmly. Rows give clone size only sometimes, using once, few, many, or a class for an expanded clone.

CASRGQNTEAFF TGTGCCTCCCGGGGCCAGAACACTGAAGCTTTCTTT TRBJ1-1 TRBV10-3 few -
CAWSRPTEAFF TGTGCCTGGAGTAGACCTACTGAAGCTTTCTTT TRBJ1-1 TRBV30 - -
CASSALESATGELFF TGTGCCAGCAGTGCCCTCGAGAGCGCCACCGGGGAGCTGTTTTTT TRBJ2-2 TRBV12-3/TRBV12-4 many -
CASARLMNTEAFF TGTGCCAGCGCACGGCTGATGAACACTGAAGCTTTCTTT TRBJ1-1 TRBV18 - -
CASSPGRGDAYEQYF TGCGCCAGCAGCCCAGGACGGGGTGATGCCTACGAGCAGTACTTC TRBJ2-7 TRBV5-1 few -
CASSSTPERTQYF TGTGCCAGCAGTTCGACCCCCGAGCGGACCCAGTACTTC TRBJ2-5 TRBV12-3/TRBV12-4 - -
CASSLKWGLGNQPQHF TGTGCCAGCAGTTTAAAGTGGGGATTGGGCAATCAGCCCCAGCATTTT TRBJ1-5 TRBV28 - -
CASSPGISYNEQFF TGCGCCAGCAGCCCCGGGATATCCTACAATGAGCAGTTCTTC TRBJ2-1 TRBV5-1 few -
CASSFDSFSGNTIYF TGTGCCAGCAGTTTTGACAGTTTCTCTGGAAACACCATATATTTT TRBJ1-3 TRBV5-6 - -
CASSSNRGPTNEQFF TGTGCCAGCAGCTCTAACAGGGGGCCCACAAATGAGCAGTTCTTC TRBJ2-1 TRBV7-3 few TRBD1
CASSLEPGVGADTQYF TGTGCCAGCAGCTTAGAACCGGGAGTAGGCGCAGATACGCAGTATTTT TRBJ2-3 TRBV7-2 few -
CASSDASGPDTQYF TGTGCCAGCAGCGACGCTAGCGGACCAGATACGCAGTATTTT TRBJ2-3 TRBV7-2 many TRBD2
CASSPLSGGWSYNEQFF TGTGCCAGCAGCCCCCTCTCCGGGGGGTGGTCCTACAATGAGCAGTTCTTC TRBJ2-1 TRBV6-2/TRBV6-3 - TRBD2
CASSEDMEGYNEQFF TGTGCCAGCAGCGAAGACATGGAGGGCTACAATGAGCAGTTCTTC TRBJ2-1 TRBV3-1 - -
CSVAVRGSNTEAFF TGCAGCGTTGCGGTTAGGGGGTCGAACACTGAAGCTTTCTTT TRBJ1-1 TRBV29-1 once -
CASSLAEESTTDTQYF TGTGCCAGCAGCTTAGCGGAGGAGTCCACCACAGATACGCAGTATTTT TRBJ2-3 TRBV7-9 - -
CASRTTASGETQYF TGTGCCAGCAGGACGACCGCCTCGGGAGAGACCCAGTACTTC TRBJ2-5 TRBV6-1 few -
CASSLSAANYGYTF TGTGCCAGCAGTTTATCGGCAGCGAACTATGGCTACACCTTC TRBJ1-2 TRBV27 few -
CASSPPTQLSETQYF TGCGCCAGCAGCCCACCGACGCAATTATCGGAGACCCAGTACTTC TRBJ2-5 TRBV5-1 - -
CSAIIPTSGDTDTQYF TGCAGTGCCATCATCCCAACTAGCGGGGACACAGATACGCAGTATTTT TRBJ2-3 TRBV20-1 few TRBD2
CASSFQLPCTDTQYF TGTGCCAGCAGCTTCCAACTCCCATGCACAGATACGCAGTATTTT TRBJ2-3 TRBV7-6 few -
CASSHGGTGNQPQHF TGTGCCAGCAGCCACGGGGGGACAGGAAATCAGCCCCAGCATTTT TRBJ1-5 TRBV6-2/TRBV6-3 - TRBD1
CSVRGLAGEPNNEQFF TGCAGCGTGAGGGGACTAGCGGGAGAACCCAACAATGAGCAGTTCTTC TRBJ2-1 TRBV29-1 few TRBD2
CASSSGAGQETQYF TGTGCCAGCAGTTCCGGAGCAGGGCAAGAGACCCAGTACTTC TRBJ2-5 TRBV27 - -
CASSARTGGMNTEAFF TGTGCCAGCAGCGCCCGGACAGGGGGCATGAACACTGAAGCTTTCTTT TRBJ1-1 TRBV7-9 few TRBD1
CSVEDLSDEQFF TGCAGCGTTGAAGATCTTAGCGATGAGCAGTTCTTC TRBJ2-1 TRBV29-1 few -
CSAAGLAGGREQYF TGCAGTGCCGCGGGACTAGCGGGGGGGCGCGAGCAGTACTTC TRBJ2-7 TRBV20-1 - TRBD2
CASKEGLPLNQPQHF TGTGCCAGCAAGGAAGGGTTACCTCTCAATCAGCCCCAGCATTTT TRBJ1-5 TRBV2 - -
CASSSGTVDSYEQYF TGCGCCAGCAGCTCCGGGACAGTTGACTCCTACGAGCAGTACTTC TRBJ2-7 TRBV5-1 many TRBD1
CASSPWTGGWTDTQYF TGTGCCAGCAGTCCGTGGACAGGGGGCTGGACAGATACGCAGTATTTT TRBJ2-3 TRBV28 many TRBD1
CASSLEGRGSYNEQFF TGTGCCAGCAGTTTGGAGGGGAGGGGTTCCTACAATGAGCAGTTCTTC TRBJ2-1 TRBV28 few TRBD2
CASSLKGLGAEAFF TGTGCCAGCAGTTTAAAGGGACTGGGCGCTGAAGCTTTCTTT TRBJ1-1 TRBV12-3/TRBV12-4 - -
CASSSIEQETQYF TGTGCCAGCAGTTCCATCGAACAAGAGACCCAGTACTTC TRBJ2-5 TRBV27 - -
CASSQDSGGVNTEAFF TGCGCCAGCAGCCAAGATTCGGGGGGTGTGAACACTGAAGCTTTCTTT TRBJ1-1 TRBV4-3 - -
CASSPNLPSGRQPQHF TGTGCCAGCAGTCCAAACCTACCCAGTGGAAGACAGCCCCAGCATTTT TRBJ1-5 TRBV28 - -
CASSWRLAGDEQYF TGTGCCAGCAGTTGGAGACTAGCGGGAGACGAGCAGTACTTC TRBJ2-7 TRBV12-3/TRBV12-4 - TRBD2
CASSHIWTGRQFQETQYF TGTGCCAGCAGCCACATCTGGACAGGCAGGCAGTTTCAAGAGACCCAGTACTTC TRBJ2-5 TRBV12-3/TRBV12-4 - TRBD1
CSVESVTGRGLAKNSQYF TGCAGCGTTGAATCGGTGACAGGGAGAGGGCTAGCCAAAAACAGTCAGTACTTC TRBJ2-4 TRBV29-1 few TRBD1
CSPEGPGTYEQYF TGCAGCCCCGAGGGACCCGGGACCTACGAGCAGTACTTC TRBJ2-7 TRBV29-1 many -
CAISSPSKETQYF TGTGCCATCAGTAGCCCTAGTAAGGAGACCCAGTACTTC TRBJ2-5 TRBV10-3 few -
CASSRDRGWISGGYTF TGTGCCAGCAGTCGGGACAGGGGATGGATATCGGGTGGCTACACCTTC TRBJ1-2 TRBV28 - TRBD1
CSVEALWGHTDTQYF TGCAGCGTTGAGGCCCTCTGGGGACACACAGATACGCAGTATTTT TRBJ2-3 TRBV29-1 few -
CASSRGTSGTVRRNEQFF TGTGCCAGCAGCCGAGGGACTAGCGGGACGGTCCGCCGGAATGAGCAGTTCTTC TRBJ2-1 TRBV5-6 - TRBD2
CASSYSGLQVEEQFF TGTGCCAGCAGTTACTCGGGACTACAGGTGGAGGAGCAGTTCTTC TRBJ2-1 TRBV6-2/TRBV6-3 few TRBD2
CASIEGDSSSYEQYF TGTGCCAGCATCGAGGGCGATTCAAGCTCCTACGAGCAGTACTTC TRBJ2-7 TRBV6-2/TRBV6-3 - -
CSASVQFGWGPLAKNIQYF TGCAGTGCTAGTGTTCAGTTCGGTTGGGGCCCCCTAGCCAAAAACATTCAGTACTTC TRBJ2-4 TRBV20-1 many -
CASSSSGTYEQYF TGTGCCAGCAGTTCTAGCGGGACCTACGAGCAGTACTTC TRBJ2-7 TRBV27 many TRBD2
CASSFPTGRSYEQYF TGTGCCAGCAGTTTCCCGACAGGGCGCTCCTACGAGCAGTACTTC TRBJ2-7 TRBV28 few TRBD1
CAWSRRGNTEAFF TGTGCCTGGAGCCGCAGGGGGAACACTGAAGCTTTCTTT TRBJ1-1 TRBV30 - -
CSVDGGRTEAFF TGCAGCGTTGACGGGGGCCGGACTGAAGCTTTCTTT TRBJ1-1 TRBV29-1 - -
CASSQPTSGRRITSYNEQFF TGCGCCAGCAGCCAACCAACTAGCGGGAGGCGAATCACCTCCTACAATGAGCAGTTCTTC TRBJ2-1 TRBV4-1 - TRBD2
CASSLKGGPYSVTQYF TGTGCCAGCAGTTTGAAGGGAGGGCCCTATAGCGTGACCCAGTACTTC TRBJ2-5 TRBV27 many TRBD2
CPWYRGSYNEQFF TGTCCCTGGTACAGGGGGTCCTACAATGAGCAGTTCTTC TRBJ2-1 TRBV30 - TRBD1
CASSPRPLRSYNEQFF TGTGCCAGCTCACCCAGACCGCTACGTTCCTACAATGAGCAGTTCTTC TRBJ2-1 TRBV18 - -
CASSYSRNQPQHF TGTGCCAGCAGTTACTCACGGAATCAGCCCCAGCATTTT TRBJ1-5 TRBV6-5 many -
CASSPAGGQLRANYGYTF TGTGCCAGCTCACCCGCCGGAGGACAGCTACGAGCTAACTATGGCTACACCTTC TRBJ1-2 TRBV18 few -
CASSLLFFLRDQPQHF TGTGCCAGCAGTTTACTCTTCTTCCTTAGGGATCAGCCCCAGCATTTT TRBJ1-5 TRBV28 few -